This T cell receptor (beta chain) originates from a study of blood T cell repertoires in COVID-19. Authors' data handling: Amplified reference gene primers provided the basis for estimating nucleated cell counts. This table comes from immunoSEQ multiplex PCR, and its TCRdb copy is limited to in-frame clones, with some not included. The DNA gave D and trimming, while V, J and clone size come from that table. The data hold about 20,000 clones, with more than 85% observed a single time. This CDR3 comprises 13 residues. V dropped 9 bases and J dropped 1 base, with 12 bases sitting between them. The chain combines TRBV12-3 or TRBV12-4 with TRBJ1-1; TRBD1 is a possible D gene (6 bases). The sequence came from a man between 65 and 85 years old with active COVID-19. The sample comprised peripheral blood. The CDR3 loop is CASSGQTNTEAFF. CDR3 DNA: TGTGCCAGTTCTGGACAGACGAACACTGAAGCTTTCTTT.